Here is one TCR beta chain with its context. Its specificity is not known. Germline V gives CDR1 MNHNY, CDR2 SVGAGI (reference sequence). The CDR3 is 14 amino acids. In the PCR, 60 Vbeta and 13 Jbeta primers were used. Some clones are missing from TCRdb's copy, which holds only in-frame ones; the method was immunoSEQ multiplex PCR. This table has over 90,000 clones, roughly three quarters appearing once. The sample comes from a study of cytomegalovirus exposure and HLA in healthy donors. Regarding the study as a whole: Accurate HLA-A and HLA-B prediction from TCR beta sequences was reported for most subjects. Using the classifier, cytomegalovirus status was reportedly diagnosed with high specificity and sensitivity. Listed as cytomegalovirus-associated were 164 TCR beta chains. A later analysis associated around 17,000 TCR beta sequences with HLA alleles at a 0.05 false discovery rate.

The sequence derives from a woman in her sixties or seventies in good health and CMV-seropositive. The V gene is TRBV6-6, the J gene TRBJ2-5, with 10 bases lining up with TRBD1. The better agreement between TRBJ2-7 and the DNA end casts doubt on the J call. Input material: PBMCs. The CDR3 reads CASRTDRGRHEQYF. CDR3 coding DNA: TGTGCCAGCAGGACCGACAGGGGGCGTCACGAGCAGTACTTC.